This T cell receptor beta chain was obtained from a study of CD8 T cells in ankylosing spondylitis. Findings and limits, study-wide: Prior work had noted some motif variants in reactive arthritis blood and synovial fluid.

Trimming removed 5 bases from V and 4 bases from J, with 14 bases in between. The germline CDR1 and CDR2 sequences are MDHEN and SYDVKM. There are 14 residues in the CDR3. This clonotype was seen repeatedly, ten times or more. Its antigen is currently unknown. TCRdb called the 5' RACE reads again in MiXCR, with one record for every CDR3 protein. The data contain roughly 160,000 distinct CDR3 sequences, roughly 11% of them seen just once; the ten biggest clones take up under 35%. The receptor was derived from a male donor with ankylosing spondylitis or in good health (not recorded which). Sequences were obtained from blood, either unsorted or a sorted T cell fraction (not recorded which). This chain uses TRBV28 with TRBJ1-1; possibly TRBD1 for D (5 bases). CDR3 bases: TGTGCCAGCAGTGGGGCAGGGAGGGGCACTGAAGCTTTCTTT. It encodes CASSGAGRGTEAFF.